The 20 T cell receptor beta chains listed next were all sequenced from one sample in a study of blood T cell repertoires in COVID-19 (dated by TCRdb to 2018 to 2021). To prepare the library, the immunoSEQ multiplex PCR assay was applied. TCRdb's version of the immuneACCESS table is confined to in-frame rearrangements and falls short of the full clone set. An unresolved V gene accounts for under half of the shortfall where checked; the remainder is of unknown origin. The sample table records about 270,000 clones; 65% to 85% of these occur just once. Of the sample, over 1.3% falls within the top ten clones. The sequencing input was peripheral blood. These receptors were collected from a human donor with COVID-19, enrolled during active disease. The donor label of this sample is uncertain.

The chain links TRBV5-4 to TRBJ2-7; 8 bases fit TRBD2. CDR3 length: 14 residues. Germline V gene sequence: CDR1 SGHNT, CDR2 YYREEE (reference sequence). The V segment lost 5 bases and the J segment 2 bases; nucleotides outside the gene matches: 6. This chain's CDR3 is CASRDTSGTYEQYF. The CDR3 DNA reads as TGTGCCAGCAGAGACACTAGCGGTACCTACGAGCAGTACTTC.

This clone is a singleton in its sample. The chain links TRBV7-2 to TRBJ2-7; the match to TRBD2 covers 11 bases. The CDR3 has 18 amino acids. Trimming at V came to 0 bases and at J to 5 bases, leaving 12 bases not matched to a gene. Germline loops: CDR1 SGHTA, CDR2 FQGNSA. The CDR3 nucleotides are TGTGCCAGCAGCTTAGCCCCTGCCACTAGCGGGAGTATAAACGAGCAGTACTTC. Amino acid sequence: CASSLAPATSGSINEQYF.

This clone was counted once. The chain combines TRBV12-1 with TRBJ2-7; whether TRBD1, the table's D call, matches the DNA was not checked. TRBV12-1 is noted as a pseudogene. The CDR3 spans 14 residues. The CDR3 loop is CATVHQGVFYEQYF. The DNA of the CDR3 is TGTGCCACCGTACATCAGGGGGTATTCTACGAGCAGTACTTC.

This clone was recorded a few times. The chain employs TRBV29-1 and TRBJ2-7, with TRBD2 matching over 8 bases. The CDR3 is made up of 16 amino acids. From germline, CDR1 is SQVTM and CDR2 ANQGSEA. After removal of 1 base from V and 5 bases from J, the junction contained 13 bases not matched to a gene. The CDR3 reads CSVEGASGLPPDEQYF. CDR3 nucleotides: TGCAGCGTTGAAGGGGCTAGCGGGCTCCCTCCTGACGAGCAGTACTTC.

The chain couples TRBV28 to TRBJ2-1; TRBD2 agrees at 10 bases. CDR1 is MDHEN, CDR2 SYDVKM, per germline. The ends lost 4 bases at V and 6 bases at J; junction bases unmatched: 15. The CDR3 runs to 18 residues. CDR3 sequence (DNA): TGTGCCAGCAGTTCCCAAATAAGCCTAGCGGGAGTATGCAATGAGCAGTTCTTC. Its translation is CASSSQISLAGVCNEQFF.

This clone occurred once. This chain connects TRBV7-2 to TRBJ1-1; TRBD1 might be the D (5 bases). CDR1 and CDR2 from the germline V gene are SGHTA and FQGNSA. The CDR3 loop spans 14 amino acids. Between the trimmed V and J ends, which lost 5 bases and 0 bases, there was a span of 10 bases. The CDR3 spells CASSGDSLNTEAFF. The CDR3, as DNA: TGTGCCAGCAGCGGAGACAGCTTGAACACTGAAGCTTTCTTT.

The gene calls are TRBV18 and TRBJ1-1; tentatively, D is TRBD1 (5 bases). The CDR3 has 12 residues. The V and J ends lost 4 bases and 5 bases respectively, with 8 bases between them. Per the germline V gene, CDR1 is KGHSH and CDR2 is LQKENI. The CDR3 protein is CASSLRGTEAFF. Written as DNA, the CDR3 is TGTGCCAGCTCACTAAGGGGAACTGAAGCTTTCTTT.

This chain joins TRBV28 and TRBJ1-2, with D perhaps TRBD1 (6 bases). Trimming took off 5 bases at V and 3 bases at J, with 10 bases between the two ends. This CDR3 has 13 amino acids. Germline CDR1 MDHEN, CDR2 SYDVKM. The CDR3 bases are TGTGCCAGCAGTAAACAGGGTTACTATGGCTACACCTTC. Protein sequence: CASSKQGYYGYTF.

This clone was seen more than once but under ten times. V gene TRBV28 combines with J gene TRBJ2-5, with a possible D match to TRBD1 (6 bases). The CDR3 totals 13 residues. Germline values: CDR1 MDHEN, CDR2 SYDVKM. V lost 7 bases, J lost 5 bases, and 14 bases lay in between. DNA of the CDR3: TGTGCCAGCATTGACAGGTCCCGGGAGACCCAGTACTTC. This codes for CASIDRSRETQYF.

This sequence joins TRBV11-2 and TRBJ1-1; a possible D gene is TRBD1 (6 bases). CDR1 is SGHAT, CDR2 FQNNGV, per germline. Trimming took 5 bases from V and 1 from J, leaving 11 bases between them. This CDR3 has 14 amino acids. The CDR3 bases are TGTGCCAGCAGCCCTAGGACAGAGAACACTGAAGCTTTCTTT. Its translation is CASSPRTENTEAFF.

The CDR3 spells CASSPPVQGGVQFF. In DNA, the CDR3 is TGTGCCAGCTCACCACCGGTACAGGGGGGCGTGCAGTTCTTC. The chain has TRBV18 and TRBJ2-1; 8 bases agree with TRBD1. CDR1 and CDR2 from the germline V gene are KGHSH and LQKENI. The CDR3 contains 14 residues. V was pared by 0 bases and J by 12 bases, with 7 bases of the junction left unmatched.

CDR3 residues: CASSSTGVATNEKLFF. The CDR3 nucleotides are TGTGCCAGCAGTTCTACAGGGGTTGCAACTAATGAAAAACTGTTTTTT. This sequence joins TRBV2 and TRBJ1-4; 7 bases align to TRBD1. V dropped 5 bases and J dropped 0; count of bases not matched to a gene: 6. The CDR3 has 16 residues. CDR1 and CDR2 from the germline V gene are SNHLY and FYNNEI.

The chain couples TRBV7-9 to TRBJ2-7, with D possibly matching TRBD1 (6 bases). Germline V gene sequence: CDR1 SEHNR, CDR2 FQNEAQ (reference sequence). V was clipped by 2 bases and J by 9 bases, with 20 bases between them. This CDR3 contains 15 residues. CDR3 DNA sequence: TGTGCCAGCAGCTTACGGGACACCCCTCCAGTAGGGCAGTACTTC. Its translation: CASSLRDTPPVGQYF.

CDR3 amino acids: CASNWAGGDNEQFF. The CDR3 nucleotides read TGTGCCAGCAATTGGGCGGGAGGGGACAATGAGCAGTTCTTC. J is TRBJ2-1 and V is TRBV25-1; 9 bases fit TRBD2. Germline V gives CDR1 MGHDK, CDR2 SYGVNS. V was clipped by 7 bases and J by 5 bases; unmatched bases: 6. The CDR3 is 14 residues long.

The gene calls are TRBV4-3 and TRBJ1-6, with 9 positions matching TRBD1. With 0 bases clipped from V and 9 bases from J, the junction kept 9 bases outside the gene matches. The CDR3 has 17 amino acids. The germline CDR1 and CDR2 sequences are LGHNA and YSLEER. The CDR3 loop is CASSQEFPGTGISPLHF. The CDR3 region has the DNA TGCGCCAGCAGCCAAGAATTCCCCGGGACAGGGATTTCACCCCTCCACTTT.

The chain joins TRBV19 to TRBJ2-2; the D gene is possibly TRBD1 (6 bases). The ends were cut back, 7 bases at V and 7 bases at J, with 13 bases in the middle. The germline V gene encodes CDR1 LNHDA and CDR2 SQIVND (reference sequence). CDR3 size: 13 residues. CDR3 nucleotides: TGTGCCAGTACTTCAGGGGTCAGCGGGGAGCTGTTTTTT. Translation: CASTSGVSGELFF.

The rearrangement links TRBV19 to TRBJ1-1; possibly TRBD1 for D (6 bases). The CDR3 has 15 residues. Trimming pared 4 bases from V and 1 base from J, leaving 13 bases between. The germline gives CDR1 LNHDA, CDR2 SQIVND (reference sequence). CDR3 loop: CASSTDRRGNTEAFF. Written as DNA, the CDR3 is TGTGCCAGTAGTACGGACAGAAGGGGGAACACTGAAGCTTTCTTT.

This chain joins TRBV30 and TRBJ1-5; tentatively, D is TRBD1 (6 bases). V was clipped by 2 bases and J by 5 bases, with 13 bases between them. The CDR3 totals 14 residues. Germline assignment: CDR1 GTSNPN and CDR2 SVGIG (reference sequence). CDR3: CAWSPTGPYQPQHF. The DNA for the CDR3 is TGTGCCTGGAGTCCTACAGGGCCTTATCAGCCCCAGCATTTT. The whole variable domain, filled in from reference TRBV30 and TRBJ1-5, reads SQTIHQWPATLVQPVGSPLSLECTVEGTSNPNLYWYRQAAGRGLQLLFYSVGIGQISSEVPQNLSASRPQDRQFILSSKKLLLSDSGFYLCAWSPTGPYQPQHFGDGTRLSIL.

This clone was observed a single time. The CDR3 DNA reads TGTGCCAGCAGCTTGGACAGGGCCCTTAACTATGGCTACACCTTC. It translates to CASSLDRALNYGYTF. The rearrangement joins TRBV11-2 to TRBJ1-2, with 8 bases fitting TRBD1. The J segment lost 1 base and the V segment lost 3 bases, leaving 4 bases of the junction unmatched. The CDR3 has 15 amino acids. CDR1 and CDR2 (germline): SGHAT, FQNNGV.

This clone was seen more than once but under ten times. The chain employs TRBV7-2 and TRBJ2-3, with 9 bases that match TRBD2. CDR1 is SGHTA and CDR2 is FQGNSA in the germline V gene. CDR3 length: 16 residues. The J segment lost 5 bases and the V segment lost 3 bases, leaving 9 bases of the junction unmatched. CDR3 region: CASSFASGTTRDTQYF. Here the CDR3 DNA reads TGTGCCAGCAGCTTTGCTAGCGGGACAACTCGAGATACGCAGTATTTT. The variable domain in full, with the rest retrieved from reference TRBV7-2 and TRBJ2-3, is GAGVSQSPSNKVTEKGKDVELRCDPISGHTALYWYRQSLGQGLEFLIYFQGNSAPDKSGLPSDRFSAERTGGSVSTLTIQRTQQEDSAVYLCASSFASGTTRDTQYFGPGTRLTVL.